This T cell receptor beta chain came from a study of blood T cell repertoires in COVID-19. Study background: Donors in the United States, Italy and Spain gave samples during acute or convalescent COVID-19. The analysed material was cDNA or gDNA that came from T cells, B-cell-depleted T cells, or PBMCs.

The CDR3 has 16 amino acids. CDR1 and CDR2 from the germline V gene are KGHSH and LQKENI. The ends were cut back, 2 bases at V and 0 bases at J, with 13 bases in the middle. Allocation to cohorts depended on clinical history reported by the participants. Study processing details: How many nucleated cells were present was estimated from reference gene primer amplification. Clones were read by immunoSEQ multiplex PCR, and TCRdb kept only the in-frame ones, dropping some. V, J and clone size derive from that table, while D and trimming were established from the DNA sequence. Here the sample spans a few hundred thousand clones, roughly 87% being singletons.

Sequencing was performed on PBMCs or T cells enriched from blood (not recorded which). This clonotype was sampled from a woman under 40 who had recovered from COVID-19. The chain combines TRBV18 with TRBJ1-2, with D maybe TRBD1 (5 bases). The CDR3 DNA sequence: TGTGCCAGCTCACCAGTTCAGGGACTAGCTAACTATGGCTACACCTTC. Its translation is CASSPVQGLANYGYTF.